One T cell receptor (beta chain) is described in this entry. The target antigen is unknown. The data stem from a study of a mutant IDH1 vaccine in newly diagnosed glioma. This CDR3 is 16 amino acids long. J gave up 10 bases and V 5 bases, and 11 bases lay outside the gene matches. Germline V lookup: CDR1 LNHDA, CDR2 SQIVND (reference sequence). Assay: immunoSEQ multiplex PCR; the TCRdb copy retains only in-frame clones and omits some. The sample comprises tens of thousands of clones, approximately 78% of which are singletons, and around 26% rests with the top ten. The time point here: week 11, during vaccination. The investigators gave 300 ug of mutant IDH1 20-mer peptide in each vaccine dose, together with topical imiquimod.

Sequencing was performed on PBMCs, taken from a glioma patient whose treatment included an IDH1 peptide vaccine. V is TRBV19 and J is TRBJ2-1, with TRBD2 matching 13 bases. This clonotype was sampled from a man under 40 with glioma. The CDR3 spells CASSPTSGGAWREQFF. CDR3 nucleotide sequence: TGTGCCAGTAGTCCCACTAGCGGGGGGGCATGGAGGGAGCAGTTCTTC. The full variable domain, its missing parts supplied by reference TRBV19 and TRBJ2-1, is DGGITQSPKYLFRKEGQNVTLSCEQNLNHDAMYWYRQDPGQGLRLIYYSQIVNDFQKGDIAEGYSVSREKKESFPLTVTSAQKNPTAFYLCASSPTSGGAWREQFFGPGTRLTVL.